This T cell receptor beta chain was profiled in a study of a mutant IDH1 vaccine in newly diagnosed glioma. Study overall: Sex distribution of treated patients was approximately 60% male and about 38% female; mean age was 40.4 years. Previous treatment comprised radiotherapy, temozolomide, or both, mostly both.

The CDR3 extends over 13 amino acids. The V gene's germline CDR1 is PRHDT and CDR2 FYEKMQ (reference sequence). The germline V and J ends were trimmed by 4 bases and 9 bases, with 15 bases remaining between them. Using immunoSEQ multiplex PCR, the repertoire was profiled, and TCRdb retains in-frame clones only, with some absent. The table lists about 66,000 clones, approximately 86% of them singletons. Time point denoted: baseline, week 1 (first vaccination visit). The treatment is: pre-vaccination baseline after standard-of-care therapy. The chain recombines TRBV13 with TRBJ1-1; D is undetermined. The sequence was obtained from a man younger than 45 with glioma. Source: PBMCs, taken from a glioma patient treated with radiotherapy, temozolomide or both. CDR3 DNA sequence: TGTGCCAGCAGCTCAACCCCAACCACCAAAGCTTTCTTT. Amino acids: CASSSTPTTKAFF.